Reported below is one T cell receptor beta chain. The target antigen is unknown. Time point defined: longitudinal time-point 1 (baseline). TCRdb re-derived calls from the 5' RACE reads in MiXCR, one entry per CDR3 protein. The table records tens of thousands of distinct CDR3 sequences, roughly 3.2% of them present only once. These data are taken from a study of neurological immune-mediated disorders. Study outcomes and limitations: CDR3 amino acid sequences found in expanded clones were never shared across subjects, suggesting private repertoires in all groups.

The receptor's source is a woman aged 60-70 years with multiple sclerosis. Sequenced sample: PBMCs.

The CDR3 spells CSASLTGVRETQYF. The CDR3 nucleotides read TGCAGTGCTAGTCTAACAGGGGTCCGAGAGACCCAGTACTTC. The chain uses TRBV20-1 and TRBJ2-5; 7 nucleotides agree with TRBD1. CDR3 length equals 14 residues. Trimming at V came to 3 bases and at J to 4 bases, leaving 8 bases not matched to a gene. Per the germline V gene, CDR1 is DFQATT and CDR2 is SNEGSKA (reference sequence).